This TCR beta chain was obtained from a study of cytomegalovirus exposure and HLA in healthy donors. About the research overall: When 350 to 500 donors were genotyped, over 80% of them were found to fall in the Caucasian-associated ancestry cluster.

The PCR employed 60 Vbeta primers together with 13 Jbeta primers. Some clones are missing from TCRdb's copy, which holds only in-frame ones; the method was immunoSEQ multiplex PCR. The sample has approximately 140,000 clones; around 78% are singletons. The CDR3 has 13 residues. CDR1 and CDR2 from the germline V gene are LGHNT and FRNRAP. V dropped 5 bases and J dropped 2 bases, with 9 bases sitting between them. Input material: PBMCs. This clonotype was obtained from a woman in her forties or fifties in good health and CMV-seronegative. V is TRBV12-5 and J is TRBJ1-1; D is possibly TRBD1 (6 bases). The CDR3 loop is CASGRGHNTEAFF. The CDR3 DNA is TGTGCTAGTGGTCGGGGACACAACACTGAAGCTTTCTTT. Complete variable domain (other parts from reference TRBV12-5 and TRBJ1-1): DARVTQTPRHKVTEMGQEVTMRCQPILGHNTVFWYRQTMMQGLELLAYFRNRAPLDDSGMPKDRFSAEMPDATLATLKIQPSEPRDSAVYFCASGRGHNTEAFFGQGTRLTVV.